The subject of this entry is one T cell receptor beta chain. Its antigen is unknown. Base qualities are not recorded, but no much larger clone differs from it by a single base. Donors were healthy HIV-negative adults with no recently reported acute infections or vaccinations. Only Caucasian adults living in Nashville, Tennessee, USA were represented among the donors. CD4+ T cells were enriched by magnetic negative selection; naive cells were then positively selected on CD45RA, and the negative fraction formed the memory subset. Blood was obtained by leukapheresis, after which PBMCs were separated by Ficoll-Histopaque density gradient centrifugation and cryopreserved in liquid nitrogen vapor phase. Analytical flow cytometry was used to check the purity and quantity of each magnetically sorted T cell population. Each sorted fraction had its genomic DNA isolated and then quantified by UV absorbance on a Nanodrop 2000c.

V lost 3 bases and J lost 2 bases; the stretch between them is 12 bases long. The CDR1 and CDR2 encoded by the germline V gene are SGHRS and YFSETQ. Taken from cysteine to phenylalanine, the CDR3 has 14 residues. The read is trimmed to its CDR3 DNA, 42 bases read in frame from base 1. This specimen comes from a study of shared clonotypes between healthy human individuals (dated by TCRdb to about 2020). Background on the whole study: A couple of women and a few men aged 18 to 49 years were included in the cohort. The study deeply sequenced blood TCR repertoires of five healthy adults to estimate repertoire size and the extent of clonotype sharing between individuals. Different laboratories and diverse techniques were used to prepare libraries and sequence TCR repertoires, to increase sequencing depth and limit assay-specific biases. Per donor, three plates each were used for CD4 naive and CD4 memory, two for CD8 naive, and one for CD8 memory. Per donor, leukapheresis produced somewhere between about 0.94 and 9 billion PBMCs.

Using the deep immunoSEQ assay, multiplex PCR amplified TCR CDR3 regions from genomic DNA. Extracted genomic DNA from each cell subset was spread evenly across all wells of several immunoSEQ 96-well plates, with each plate serving as a replicate. For sorted subsets, 150 to 250 ng genomic DNA, equal to 30,000 or so T cell genomes, was loaded into each replicate PCR. Purified libraries were quantified with a Qubit 3.0 fluorometer, sized on a Bioanalyzer 2100, and re-quantified with the KAPA Library Quantification kit. Each immunoSEQ 96-well plate was sequenced on its own single-read 150-cycle Illumina NextSeq 550 flow cell. On the authors' methods: Because the immunoSEQ output held only junctional sequences and lacked quality scores, the filtering could not match the filtering applied to full-length reads. Sequences were annotated with PyIR, a Python wrapper for IgBLAST v1.9, and V/J genes and CDR3 were assigned using IMGT germline references. Any read was removed if the V/J assignment was weak (E-value above 1e-6), the CDR3 was missing, or the read contained stop codons, out-of-frame junctions, or ambiguous translated residues. V3J clonotypes were defined as sequences sharing the same inferred V gene, J gene, and CDR3 amino acid sequence. The percentage overlap between two repertoires was calculated by dividing the number of shared unique clonotypes by the size of the smaller repertoire. RTK rarefaction, the Chao1 estimator, and Recon v2.1 estimates of unobserved clonotypes were used to assess repertoire richness. OLGA was used to compute generation probabilities for all TCRbeta clonotypes that the gDNA method yielded from four donors. TCRdb's version of the immuneACCESS table is confined to in-frame rearrangements and falls short of the full clone set. An unresolved V gene accounts for under half of the shortfall where checked; the remainder is of unknown origin. D and trimming were read from the DNA, whereas the V and J calls and clone size are those reported in that table. This sample holds roughly 700,000 clones; 74% were observed only once. Under 2% of the sample is taken by the ten largest.

What the research found in general, with its limitations: Rarefaction of sorted-subset datasets indicated incomplete sequencing despite the large sequencing depth. Compared with non-shared clonotypes, the clonotypes found in all four sorted-subset donors had higher generation probabilities. Naive subsets generally had larger estimated clonotype richness than memory subsets did. Only blood was sampled, and tissue TCR repertoires likely differ from those in blood. Because the study included only a small number of donors, the genetic and exposure-history diversity represented was limited. Based on pairwise subsampling, the degree of clonotype sharing among donors was expected to be affected by sequencing depth. When four donors were compared, the shared fraction of clonotypes was about 5% for naive CD4, more than 3% for naive CD8, 2% to 2.5% for memory CD4, and less than 0.45% for memory CD8.

Sequenced input: memory CD4+ T cells sorted from blood. The cell subset or site label for this specimen denotes: CD45RA-negative fraction. The clonotype comes from a woman in her twenties or thirties in good health. The chain joins TRBV5-1 to TRBJ2-7; the D gene cannot be resolved beyond TRBD1 or TRBD2, each matching 6 bases. CDR3 region: CASSWGDTTYEQYF. In nucleotides, the sequence is TGCGCCAGCAGCTGGGGGGACACCACCTACGAGCAGTACTTC.